This record covers a single T cell receptor beta chain. This sample was included in a study of blood T cell repertoires in COVID-19. Study background: Acute-phase and convalescent COVID-19 samples originated in the United States, Italy and Spain. T cells, B-cell-depleted T cells, or PBMCs supplied cDNA or gDNA.

Germline V gene data show CDR1 as MNHEY and CDR2 as SMNVEV (reference sequence). V was trimmed by 6 bases and J by 4 bases, leaving 20 bases between them. CDR3 size: 16 residues. Per the original methods: Quantification of nucleated cells was approximated via reference gene primer amplification. Assay used: immunoSEQ multiplex PCR; TCRdb lists only in-frame clones, some missing. The DNA was the basis for D and trimming; V, J and clone size are from that table. The table includes about 330,000 clones, roughly 90% detected once. Input material: peripheral blood. The J gene is TRBJ2-3, the V gene TRBV27; D not certain. The TCR comes from a man younger than 35 who had recovered from COVID-19. The CDR3 bases are TGTGCCAGCAGGATTAGGAGCACCCAGAGAGCAGATACGCAGTATTTT. Translation gives CASRIRSTQRADTQYF.